The sample holds many counts of the clone carrying this TCR beta chain. Its antigen is not identified. The CDR3 runs 13 residues. From germline, CDR1 is SGDLS and CDR2 YYNGEE. V lost 1 base and J 4 bases, leaving 6 bases between the germline ends. This sample was taken from a study of identical twins. Whole-study results and caveats: The presence of invariant MAIT and iNKT cells could partly confound analyses of zero-insertion sequences. Abundant beta clonotypes from cord blood bore fewer insertions; memory repertoires lacked this pattern. Models underestimated TCR alpha sharing (out-of-frame) in monozygotic twins.

Via MiXCR, TCRdb re-called the 5' RACE reads, giving one row per CDR3 protein. Of about 730,000 distinct CDR3 sequences listed, less than 25% are singletons. This same sample was also part of a study on T cells expressing NK-cell markers.

The clonotype originates from a woman aged 18-29 years in good health. The genes are TRBV9 and TRBJ2-1; D gene uncertain. Material for sequencing was PBMCs. The CDR3 spells CASSVMSYNEQFF. The DNA for the CDR3 is TGTGCCAGCAGCGTAATGAGTTACAATGAGCAGTTCTTC.